The rows below give T cell receptor beta chains drawn from one sample of a study of control samples from healthy donors and cancer patients. The table came from immunoSEQ multiplex PCR; TCRdb's copy has only in-frame clones and leaves some out. The sample shows around 150,000 clones, about 90% of them seen only once. The sample comprised blood. All receptors come from a man aged 25 to 45 in good health. Both conserved end residues are part of each CDR3. The order of the fields is V gene, J gene, D gene, clone size, CDR3 protein, CDR3 DNA. D genes are given only for firm matches. Clone size appears in some rows only: once, few, many, or a class for an expanded clone.

V: TRBV3-1/TRBV3-2; J: TRBJ2-7; D: .; size: .; CDR3: CASSQASYEQYF; DNA: TGTGCCAGCAGCCAAGCCTCGTACGAGCAGTACTTC
V: TRBV5-4; J: TRBJ2-1; D: .; size: .; CDR3: CASEKGNEQFF; DNA: TGTGCCAGCGAAAAAGGCAATGAGCAGTTCTTC
V: TRBV7-9; J: TRBJ2-1; D: TRBD1; size: .; CDR3: CASSFPGQGTNEQFF; DNA: TGTGCCAGCAGCTTCCCGGGACAGGGGACCAATGAGCAGTTCTTC
V: TRBV9; J: TRBJ2-5; D: TRBD2; size: .; CDR3: CASSVSGGSQETQYF; DNA: TGTGCCAGCAGCGTTTCTGGCGGGAGCCAAGAGACCCAGTACTTC
V: TRBV6-6; J: TRBJ2-2; D: TRBD1; size: .; CDR3: CASNDGGQGVGELFF; DNA: TGTGCCAGCAACGATGGGGGACAGGGAGTCGGGGAGCTGTTTTTT
V: TRBV11-3; J: TRBJ2-7; D: .; size: .; CDR3: CASSLGDTGGEQYF; DNA: TGTGCCAGCAGCTTAGGGGACACCGGCGGAGAGCAGTACTTC
V: TRBV5-1; J: TRBJ1-6; D: TRBD1; size: .; CDR3: CASSPTGDWSSPLHF; DNA: TGCGCCAGCAGTCCCACAGGGGATTGGTCTTCACCCCTCCACTTT
V: TRBV4-2; J: TRBJ1-4; D: .; size: .; CDR3: CASSQEMGLRKLFF; DNA: TGTGCCAGCAGCCAAGAAATGGGCCTCCGAAAACTGTTTTTT
V: TRBV6-5; J: TRBJ1-2; D: TRBD1; size: .; CDR3: CASRSGTGVTF; DNA: TGTGCCAGCAGATCCGGGACAGGAGTCACCTTC
V: TRBV2; J: TRBJ1-1; D: .; size: .; CDR3: CASMRLTTYTEAFF; DNA: TGTGCCAGCATGAGGCTTACTACGTACACTGAAGCTTTCTTT
V: TRBV11-3; J: TRBJ2-7; D: .; size: .; CDR3: CASSLRDDEQYF; DNA: TGTGCCAGCAGCTTACGAGACGACGAGCAGTACTTC
V: TRBV19; J: TRBJ1-1; D: .; size: .; CDR3: CASNRGMNTEAFF; DNA: TGTGCCAGCAATCGGGGGATGAACACTGAAGCTTTCTTT
V: TRBV27; J: TRBJ1-5; D: .; size: .; CDR3: CASSLSSSNQPQHF; DNA: TGTGCCAGCAGTTTATCATCTAGCAATCAGCCCCAGCATTTT
V: TRBV19; J: TRBJ1-1; D: .; size: few; CDR3: CASSQGSVTEAFF; DNA: TGTGCCAGTAGTCAGGGTTCGGTCACTGAAGCTTTCTTT
V: TRBV7-9; J: TRBJ1-6; D: .; size: .; CDR3: CASSLALSPLHF; DNA: TGTGCCAGCAGCTTAGCGCTATCACCCCTCCACTTT
V: TRBV28; J: TRBJ2-7; D: TRBD1; size: .; CDR3: CASVTGGSYEQYF; DNA: TGTGCCAGCGTGACAGGGGGTTCCTACGAGCAGTACTTC
V: TRBV15; J: TRBJ1-1; D: TRBD1; size: .; CDR3: CATGGGLLNTEAFF; DNA: TGTGCCACCGGAGGGGGCTTATTGAACACTGAAGCTTTCTTT
V: TRBV29-1; J: TRBJ2-1; D: .; size: .; CDR3: CSVEWGSYNEQFF; DNA: TGCAGCGTTGAGTGGGGTTCCTACAATGAGCAGTTCTTC
V: TRBV11-2; J: TRBJ2-3; D: TRBD1; size: few; CDR3: CASSFLLTGGGRDTQYF; DNA: TGTGCCAGCAGCTTCCTGCTGACAGGGGGCGGGAGAGATACGCAGTATTTT
V: TRBV3-1/TRBV3-2; J: TRBJ1-2; D: .; size: .; CDR3: CASSQGGGYTF; DNA: TGTGCCAGCAGCCAAGGGGGTGGCTACACCTTC
V: TRBV28; J: TRBJ2-7; D: .; size: once; CDR3: CASSSGYEQYF; DNA: TGTGCCAGCAGTTCCGGTTACGAGCAGTACTTC
V: TRBV10-3; J: TRBJ2-2; D: .; size: .; CDR3: CAISEQEEAGELFF; DNA: TGTGCCATCAGTGAACAGGAAGAGGCCGGGGAGCTGTTTTTT
V: TRBV5-6; J: TRBJ2-6; D: .; size: .; CDR3: CASSLGRAMTGANVLTF; DNA: TGTGCCAGCAGCTTGGGGCGGGCCATGACTGGGGCCAACGTCCTGACTTTC
V: TRBV4-1; J: TRBJ1-2; D: .; size: .; CDR3: CASSQDQSGDYGYTF; DNA: TGCGCCAGCAGCCAAGATCAGTCGGGTGACTATGGCTACACCTTC
V: TRBV7-9; J: TRBJ1-1; D: .; size: .; CDR3: CASSLGGLRRTEAFF; DNA: TGTGCCAGCAGCTTGGGAGGACTGAGACGCACTGAAGCTTTCTTT
V: TRBV2; J: TRBJ2-2; D: .; size: .; CDR3: CARELANTGELFF; DNA: TGTGCCAGGGAACTGGCTAACACCGGGGAGCTGTTTTTT
V: TRBV3-1/TRBV3-2; J: TRBJ1-1; D: .; size: .; CDR3: CASSHWSRGEGTEAFF; DNA: TGTGCCAGCAGCCATTGGTCCCGGGGAGAAGGGACTGAAGCTTTCTTT
V: TRBV27; J: TRBJ1-5; D: TRBD1; size: .; CDR3: CASSSGTGEGQPQHF; DNA: TGTGCCAGCAGTTCAGGGACAGGGGAGGGTCAGCCCCAGCATTTT
V: TRBV6-5; J: TRBJ1-6; D: .; size: .; CDR3: CASCRVFYNSPLHF; DNA: TGTGCCAGCTGTCGAGTTTTTTATAATTCACCCCTCCACTTT
V: TRBV10-3; J: TRBJ2-2; D: .; size: .; CDR3: CAISESSGTGELFF; DNA: TGTGCCATCAGTGAGTCTTCCGGAACCGGGGAGCTGTTTTTT
V: TRBV11-1; J: TRBJ1-2; D: TRBD1; size: .; CDR3: CASGSNPRDRGQGYTF; DNA: TGTGCCAGCGGATCTAACCCCCGGGACAGGGGGCAAGGCTACACCTTC
V: TRBV7-9; J: TRBJ2-1; D: .; size: .; CDR3: CASSPRALLSYNEQFF; DNA: TGTGCCAGCAGCCCCCGGGCTCTTCTCTCCTACAATGAGCAGTTCTTC
V: TRBV9; J: TRBJ2-1; D: .; size: .; CDR3: CASSVDVGSEQFF; DNA: TGTGCCAGCAGCGTAGACGTAGGGAGCGAGCAGTTCTTC
V: TRBV4-1; J: TRBJ1-4; D: TRBD1; size: once; CDR3: CASSQVGQGGEKLFF; DNA: TGCGCCAGCAGCCAAGTTGGACAGGGCGGTGAAAAACTGTTTTTT
V: TRBV6-6; J: TRBJ2-3; D: .; size: .; CDR3: CASTELPGADTQYF; DNA: TGTGCCAGCACAGAGCTACCGGGTGCAGATACGCAGTATTTT
V: TRBV28; J: TRBJ1-5; D: .; size: .; CDR3: CASRRGANQPQHF; DNA: TGTGCCAGCAGAAGGGGTGCCAATCAGCCCCAGCATTTT
V: TRBV11-2; J: TRBJ1-3; D: .; size: .; CDR3: CASSSGYRDVNTIYF; DNA: TGTGCCAGCAGCTCCGGCTACAGGGATGTAAACACCATATATTTT
V: TRBV4-2; J: TRBJ2-1; D: TRBD1; size: .; CDR3: CASSQAGTGGLIEQFF; DNA: TGTGCCAGCAGCCAAGCCGGGACAGGGGGACTTATTGAGCAGTTCTTC
V: TRBV19; J: TRBJ1-2; D: .; size: .; CDR3: CASSIRSYGYTF; DNA: TGTGCCAGTAGTATACGTTCATATGGCTACACCTTC
V: TRBV28; J: TRBJ1-1; D: TRBD1; size: .; CDR3: CASSFGTVYTEAFF; DNA: TGTGCCAGCAGTTTTGGGACAGTTTACACTGAAGCTTTCTTT
V: TRBV6-2/TRBV6-3; J: TRBJ2-1; D: TRBD2; size: .; CDR3: CASSYSASGEQFF; DNA: TGTGCCAGCAGTTACAGTGCTAGCGGGGAGCAGTTCTTC
V: TRBV6-6; J: TRBJ1-6; D: .; size: .; CDR3: CASSQRGENSPLHF; DNA: TGTGCCAGCAGTCAACGGGGGGAGAATTCACCCCTCCACTTT
V: TRBV6-5; J: TRBJ2-4; D: .; size: .; CDR3: CASKEGTLAKNIQYF; DNA: TGTGCCAGCAAGGAGGGGACCCTAGCCAAAAACATTCAGTACTTC
V: TRBV4-2; J: TRBJ2-5; D: TRBD2; size: once; CDR3: CASSQDQASGGPPSRGTQYF; DNA: TGTGCCAGCAGCCAAGATCAGGCTAGCGGGGGCCCACCCTCCAGGGGGACCCAGTACTTC
V: TRBV27; J: TRBJ1-2; D: .; size: .; CDR3: CAITRGWERDGYTF; DNA: TGTGCCATCACGAGGGGCTGGGAAAGGGACGGCTACACCTTC
V: TRBV5-1; J: TRBJ1-1; D: .; size: .; CDR3: CASSLLLNTEAFF; DNA: TGCGCCAGCAGCTTACTTTTGAACACTGAAGCTTTCTTT
V: TRBV11-1; J: TRBJ1-2; D: .; size: .; CDR3: CASSHGTDPPGYTF; DNA: TGTGCCAGCAGCCATGGGACGGACCCGCCCGGCTACACCTTC
V: TRBV11-2; J: TRBJ2-7; D: .; size: .; CDR3: CASSLWGGNEQYF; DNA: TGTGCCAGCAGCTTATGGGGGGGCAACGAGCAGTACTTC
V: TRBV9; J: TRBJ1-1; D: .; size: .; CDR3: CASSVVANQREAFF; DNA: TGTGCCAGCAGCGTAGTGGCCAACCAGAGGGAAGCTTTCTTT
V: TRBV7-8; J: TRBJ1-1; D: .; size: .; CDR3: CASSLVYEGTEAFF; DNA: TGTGCCAGCAGCTTAGTGTACGAAGGCACTGAAGCTTTCTTT
V: TRBV7-2; J: TRBJ2-2; D: .; size: .; CDR3: CASSPSITGNTGELFF; DNA: TGTGCCAGCAGCCCTTCCATTACAGGGAACACCGGGGAGCTGTTTTTT
V: TRBV5-5; J: TRBJ1-3; D: .; size: .; CDR3: CASSLVDVNSGNTIYF; DNA: TGTGCCAGCAGCTTGGTAGACGTCAACTCTGGAAACACCATATATTTT
V: TRBV18; J: TRBJ2-3; D: .; size: .; CDR3: CASSPSVDTQYF; DNA: TGTGCCAGCTCACCTTCCGTAGATACGCAGTATTTT